The source of this T cell receptor (beta chain) is a study of PD-L1 blockade in urothelial cancer. Overall study context: Blood was evaluated 3 weeks (second dose) and 6 weeks after therapy began. Blood yielded a median of 141,255 T cells per sample.

Germline CDR1 reads SGHNT; CDR2 reads YENEEA. V was trimmed by 1 base and J by 2 bases, leaving 13 bases between them. This CDR3 has 16 amino acids. Using immunoSEQ multiplex PCR, the repertoire was profiled, and TCRdb retains in-frame clones only, with some absent. This sample has about 71,000 clones, with 85% to 90% found just once. The sample in question was PBMCs, obtained around atezolizumab (anti-PD-L1) treatment. The origin of this receptor is a man in his fifties or sixties with urothelial cancer. The chain carries TRBV11-3 and TRBJ2-3, with D tentatively TRBD2 (6 bases). CDR3 in DNA: TGTGCCAGCAGCTTAGGGTCTAGCGCGTACACAGATACGCAGTATTTT. Translating it yields CASSLGSSAYTDTQYF.